Presented here are 17 T cell receptor beta chains from one specimen sequenced in a study of regulatory T cells in long-lasting Graves disease. Time point specified: newly diagnosed GD, antithyroid drugs for less than 3 months. RNA from PBMCs was the source of the TCR library. Combining iRepertoire HTBI primers with Arm-PCR of CDR3 regions, the authors built TCR beta libraries. TCRdb reprocessed the multiplex PCR reads via MiXCR and lists one record per CDR3 protein. The sample lists about 540,000 distinct CDR3 sequences, less than 15% occurring once. This same sample was also part of a study on T cells in Graves' hyperthyroidism and ophthalmopathy.

The specimen comprised peripheral blood mononuclear cells (PBMCs), sampled at new diagnosis, from a patient treated with antithyroid drugs. These receptors all come from a man aged 25 to 40 with Graves disease.

This clonotype showed up many times. The rearrangement uses TRBV30 and TRBJ1-1; D gene unclear. The V end lost 0 bases, the J end lost 3 bases, and 8 bases lay between the germline ends. The CDR3 covers 13 residues. Looked up from germline, CDR1 is GTSNPN and CDR2 is SVGIG (reference sequence). The CDR3 loop is CAWSVIEYTEAFF. The CDR3 DNA reads TGTGCCTGGAGTGTAATTGAGTACACTGAAGCTTTCTTT.

This clonotype was counted ten times or more. The chain has TRBV10-1 and TRBJ2-7, with 10 bases fitting TRBD2. CDR1 and CDR2 (germline): WNHNN, SYGVQD (reference sequence). The ends lost 2 bases at V and 4 bases at J; junction bases unmatched: 14. CDR3 length: 18 amino acids. The CDR3, as DNA: TGCGCCAGCAGTGAGGGCCCCGGGACTAGCGACTCCAAATACGAGCAGTACTTC. It codes for CASSEGPGTSDSKYEQYF.

Concerning this clonotype: Being one base from a much bigger clone, this may be a read error. The chain joins TRBV15 to TRBJ2-3, with D possibly TRBD1 on 6 matching bases. This CDR3 has 15 residues. Germline assignment: CDR1 LNHNV and CDR2 YYDKDF (reference sequence). With 2 bases removed from V and 8 bases from J, the gap between germline ends came to 17 bases. For the CDR3, the DNA is TGTGCCACCAGCAGATTCCCGGGACAAGGACGTACGCAGTATTTT. It yields the protein CATSRFPGQGRTQYF.

The sample holds a few counts of this clonotype. V gene TRBV5-5 combines with J gene TRBJ2-1; D remains ambiguous. CDR1 SGHKS and CDR2 YYEKEE come from the germline V gene (reference sequence). V shed 0 bases and J shed 2 bases, with 18 bases lying between them. The CDR3 is 18 amino acids. The CDR3 nucleotides are TGTGCCAGCAGCTTGGAACAGAGCGCGGTCACCGCCTACAATGAGCAGTTCTTC. Its translation is CASSLEQSAVTAYNEQFF.

This clonotype was seen many times. The chain joins TRBV7-9 to TRBJ1-1; D gene ambiguous. From germline, CDR1 is SEHNR and CDR2 FQNEAQ (reference sequence). Trimming cost V 5 bases and J 5 bases, with 12 bases left between them. The CDR3 spans 13 residues. CDR3 loop: CASSPKGWTEAFF. The CDR3 coding sequence is TGTGCCAGCAGCCCCAAGGGTTGGACTGAAGCTTTCTTT.

This clonotype was found many times. The chain uses TRBV11-2 and TRBJ2-1; D unresolved. Trimming took 5 bases from V and 0 from J, leaving 17 bases between them. The CDR3 loop spans 17 amino acids. The germline V gene has CDR1 SGHAT and CDR2 FQNNGV. The CDR3 nucleotides are TGTGCCAGCAGCCCAACGGTCCCGTTCAGCTCCTACAATGAGCAGTTCTTC. Protein sequence: CASSPTVPFSSYNEQFF.

This clonotype was seen repeatedly, ten times or more. V usage is TRBV7-9 and J usage is TRBJ2-7; 10 nucleotides align to TRBD2. Germline values: CDR1 SEHNR, CDR2 FQNEAQ (reference sequence). This CDR3 contains 14 residues. Trimming at V came to 3 bases and at J to 3 bases, leaving 2 bases not matched to a gene. This chain's CDR3 is CASSLASGSYEQYF. The CDR3 coding sequence is TGTGCCAGCAGCTTGGCTAGCGGGAGCTACGAGCAGTACTTC.

This clonotype was found a few times. The chain has TRBV24-1 and TRBJ2-3; D is ambiguous. Per germline, CDR1 KGHDR and CDR2 SFDVKD. With 3 bases removed from V and 2 bases from J, the gap between germline ends came to 11 bases. The CDR3 extends over 15 amino acids. The CDR3 coding sequence is TGTGCCACCAGTGATCCCGACTGGACCACAGATACGCAGTATTTT. Translated, it gives CATSDPDWTTDTQYF.

This clonotype was seen more than once but under ten times. The chain has TRBV29-1 and TRBJ1-2; D may be TRBD1 (6 bases). This CDR3 spans 13 amino acids. Germline CDR1 is SQVTM and CDR2 is ANQGSEA. The ends were cut back, 3 bases at V and 4 bases at J, with 12 bases in the middle. CDR3 bases: TGCAGCGTTGACGAGACAGGAGTCTATGGCTACACCTTC. It translates to CSVDETGVYGYTF.

Turning to this clonotype: One end of the junction fails to match germline, which may point to a read error. The chain links TRBV6-2 or TRBV6-3 to TRBJ2-7; 9 bases match TRBD2. The germline V gene has CDR1 MNHEY and CDR2 SVGEGT. CDR3 length: 14 amino acids. CDR3 nucleotide sequence: TGTGCCAGCAGTCTTAGCGGGAGCTCCTACGAGCGGTACTTC. Its protein is CASSLSGSSYERYF.

This clonotype was found many times. The chain links TRBV28 to TRBJ2-1; 9 nucleotides agree with TRBD1. V trimming: 5 bases; J trimming: 8 bases; junction bases outside the gene matches: 10. Germline CDR1 is MDHEN and CDR2 is SYDVKM. The CDR3 is 15 residues long. CDR3 amino acids: CASSIRDRVLHEQFF. DNA for the CDR3: TGTGCCAGCAGTATCCGGGACAGGGTACTCCATGAGCAGTTCTTC.

This clonotype has at least ten counts. V is TRBV29-1 and J is TRBJ1-1, with 9 bases that match TRBD1. The CDR3 covers 13 residues. Trimming removed 7 bases from V and 4 bases from J; junction bases left unmatched: 7. Germline V CDR1 and CDR2: SQVTM, ANQGSEA. The CDR3 region is CSGHRGLVTEAFF. CDR3 coding DNA: TGCAGCGGTCACAGGGGGCTCGTCACTGAAGCTTTCTTT.

CDR3 nucleotide sequence: TGTGCCAGCAGAAATGACAGGGACTCCTACGAGCAGTACTTC. Its protein is CASRNDRDSYEQYF. The chain employs TRBV3-1 and TRBJ2-7; 7 positions agree with TRBD1. V was clipped by 6 bases and J by 0 bases; unmatched bases: 5. This CDR3 is 14 amino acids long. Germline V gene sequence: CDR1 LGHDT, CDR2 YNNKEL (reference sequence).

This clonotype has more than one count but fewer than ten. The J gene is TRBJ1-2, the V gene TRBV29-1, with D possibly matching TRBD1 (5 bases). The CDR3 has 12 amino acids. Per the germline V gene, CDR1 is SQVTM and CDR2 is ANQGSEA. The V and J ends lost 7 bases and 3 bases respectively, with 12 bases between them. The CDR3 nucleotides read TGCAGCGCCCCGGGGGGGGACTATGGCTACACCTTC. The encoded protein is CSAPGGDYGYTF.

J is TRBJ2-5 and V is TRBV6-1; D is uncertain. The germline V gene has CDR1 MNHNS and CDR2 SASEGT. CDR3 length equals 16 residues. The ends were cut back, 5 bases at V and 0 bases at J, with 16 bases in the middle. In nucleotides, the CDR3 is TGTGCCAGCAGTCCCGGTCGATTCAGCGACCAAGAGACCCAGTACTTC. Its protein is CASSPGRFSDQETQYF.

As regards this clonotype: Given a much more abundant clone one base away, this may be a read error. The chain combines TRBV27 with TRBJ1-2; D unclear. The CDR3 extends over 13 amino acids. Germline CDR1 and CDR2: MNHEY and SMNVEV (reference sequence). This CDR3 reads CASSLAGPYDYTF. CDR3 bases: TGTGCCAGCAGTTTAGCAGGACCATATGACTACACCTTC.

The V gene is TRBV30, the J gene TRBJ2-2, with D possibly TRBD2 on 6 matching bases. Germline V gives CDR1 GTSNPN, CDR2 SVGIG (reference sequence). The CDR3 runs 15 residues. V shed 1 base and J shed 1 base, with 10 bases lying between them. The CDR3 coding sequence is TGTGCCTGGAGTGGGGGAGGCTGGAACACCGGGGAGCTGTTTTTT. Encoded protein: CAWSGGGWNTGELFF.